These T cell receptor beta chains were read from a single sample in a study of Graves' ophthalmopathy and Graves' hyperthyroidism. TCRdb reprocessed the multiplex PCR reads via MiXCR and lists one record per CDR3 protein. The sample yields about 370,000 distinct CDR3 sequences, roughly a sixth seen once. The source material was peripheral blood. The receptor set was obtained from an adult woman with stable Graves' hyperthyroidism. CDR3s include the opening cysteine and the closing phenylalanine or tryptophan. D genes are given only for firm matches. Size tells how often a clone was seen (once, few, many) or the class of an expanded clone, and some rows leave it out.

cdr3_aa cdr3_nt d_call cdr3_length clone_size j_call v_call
CASSLQVTYEQYF TGTGCCAGCAGTCTCCAGGTTACCTACGAGCAGTACTTC . 13 many TRBJ2-7 TRBV27
CSARDGGAIVGDTESFF TGCAGTGCTAGAGATGGGGGGGCGATAGTCGGGGACACTGAATCCTTCTTT . 17 . TRBJ1-1 TRBV20-1
CASSPPLGGLYGYTF TGTGCCAGCAGTCCCCCCCTCGGGGGCCTCTATGGCTACACCTTC . 15 many TRBJ1-2 TRBV6-1
CASSLEGSGTLGTYEQYF TGTGCCAGCAGCTTAGAGGGGAGCGGGACTCTAGGAACGTACGAGCAGTACTTC TRBD2 18 many TRBJ2-7 TRBV11-2
CASSQTTGFYEQYF TGTGCCAGCAGCCAAACGACAGGGTTTTACGAGCAGTACTTC TRBD1 14 many TRBJ2-7 TRBV6-1
CATSRPDRHYGYTF TGTGCCACCAGCAGGCCCGACAGGCACTATGGCTACACCTTC . 14 . TRBJ1-2 TRBV15
CASSQERIVAKNIQYF TGCGCCAGCAGCCAAGAGAGGATAGTAGCCAAAAACATTCAGTACTTC . 16 many TRBJ2-4 TRBV4-3
CASSLWGRRNTGELFF TGTGCCAGCAGCCTCTGGGGGCGGAGGAACACCGGGGAGCTGTTTTTT . 16 few TRBJ2-2 TRBV7-8
CASSLDASSSGNTIYF TGCGCCAGCAGCTTGGACGCATCGAGCTCTGGAAACACCATATATTTT . 16 . TRBJ1-3 TRBV5-1
CASSEPFTDTQYF TGTGCCAGCAGCGAGCCCTTCACAGATACGCAGTATTTT . 13 few TRBJ2-3 TRBV7-3
CASTDLAGNSYEQYF TGTGCCAGCACTGATCTAGCGGGCAACTCCTACGAGCAGTACTTC TRBD2 15 many TRBJ2-7 TRBV12-3/TRBV12-4
CAWKPIAGGPTHPNVLTF TGTGCCTGGAAACCAATAGCGGGTGGCCCGACCCACCCCAACGTCCTGACTTTC TRBD2 18 . TRBJ2-6 TRBV30
CASSQEVQDRDYGYTF TGTGCCAGCAGCCAAGAAGTTCAGGACAGGGACTATGGCTACACCTTC TRBD1 16 . TRBJ1-2 TRBV4-2
CASSPQQGRDEAFF TGTGCCAGCAGCCCCCAACAGGGGCGAGATGAAGCTTTCTTT TRBD1 14 . TRBJ1-1 TRBV3-1
CASSWLPGTGNSYEQYF TGCGCCAGCAGCTGGTTACCCGGGACAGGAAATTCCTACGAGCAGTACTTC TRBD1 17 . TRBJ2-7 TRBV5-1
CAIRTADRNYGYTF TGTGCCATCAGGACCGCGGACAGAAACTATGGCTACACCTTC . 14 many TRBJ1-2 TRBV10-3
CASSWGGQGFEQYF TGTGCCAGCAGCTGGGGGGGACAGGGGTTCGAGCAGTACTTC TRBD1 14 few TRBJ2-7 TRBV6-2/TRBV6-3
CASSQSSNTEAFF TGTGCCAGCAGCCAAAGTTCCAACACTGAAGCTTTCTTT . 13 many TRBJ1-1 TRBV3-1
CASSYPNRGETQYF TGTGCCAGCAGTTACCCGAATCGGGGGGAGACCCAGTACTTC . 14 many TRBJ2-5 TRBV6-2/TRBV6-3
CASPGTESNQPQHF TGTGCCAGTCCCGGGACAGAGAGCAATCAGCCCCAGCATTTT TRBD1 14 many TRBJ1-5 TRBV14
CASSYSGILLAKNIQYF TGTGCCAGCAGTTACAGTGGGATCCTACTAGCCAAAAACATTCAGTACTTC . 17 many TRBJ2-4 TRBV6-7
CASSLLAGGAHEQYF TGTGCCAGCAGCTTACTAGCGGGAGGAGCCCACGAGCAGTACTTC TRBD2 15 many TRBJ2-7 TRBV7-2